The sequence of this TCR beta chain was determined in a study of blood T cell repertoires in COVID-19. Background on the study: Samples representing acute and convalescent COVID-19 were sourced from the United States, Italy and Spain.

Germline lookup yields CDR1 SGHDT and CDR2 YYEEEE. This CDR3 region has 14 residues. V lost 4 bases and J 3 bases, leaving 13 bases between the germline ends. Sequencing used immunoSEQ multiplex PCR; TCRdb keeps in-frame clones, though not all of them. Counted here are around 100,000 clones, 84% occurring once; the ten biggest clones make up about 6.3%. The source is a man in his sixties with acute or convalescent COVID-19. The chain carries TRBV5-6 and TRBJ1-2; TRBD1 is a possible D gene (5 bases). The material sequenced was peripheral blood. The CDR3 sequence is CASSGGTEHYGYTF. The CDR3 DNA sequence: TGTGCCAGCAGCGGGGGGACGGAACACTATGGCTACACCTTC.